These T cell receptor beta chains were read from a single sample in a study of shared clonotypes between healthy human individuals. Profiled with immunoSEQ multiplex PCR; TCRdb holds only in-frame clones, not every one. The sample includes roughly 2.4 million clones, under 97% of them seen just once. The sample comprised naive CD4+ T cells sorted from blood. These receptors all come from a man younger than 35 in good health. CDR3s include the opening cysteine and the closing phenylalanine or tryptophan. D genes are given only for firm matches. Rows give clone size only sometimes, using once, few, many, or a class for an expanded clone.

j_gene	d_gene	v_gene	abundance	CDR3nt	CDR3aa
TRBJ2-2	.	TRBV5-1	.	TGCGCCAGCAGCTTATCCGCGGCCGGGGAGCTGTTTTTT	CASSLSAAGELFF
TRBJ1-2	TRBD1	TRBV29-1	.	TGCAGCGTTGAAGGAGGGACAGGGGACTATGGCTACACCTTC	CSVEGGTGDYGYTF
TRBJ1-1	.	TRBV18	.	TGTGCCAGCTCATCTGGACGCCAAGGGGGCACTGAAGCTTTCTTT	CASSSGRQGGTEAFF
TRBJ2-7	.	TRBV6-1	.	TGTGCCAGCAGTCGAGGACAACTCTACGAGCAGTACTTC	CASSRGQLYEQYF
TRBJ1-1	.	TRBV7-2	once	TGTGCCAGCATACCGGGCAGGGCGAACACTGAAGCTTTCTTT	CASIPGRANTEAFF
TRBJ1-2	.	TRBV5-1	.	TGCGCCAGCAGCTTGGAGGCGGCTTCTAACTATGGCTACACCTTC	CASSLEAASNYGYTF
TRBJ2-7	.	TRBV30	.	TGTGCCTGGAGAAGTTTGGGAGAGGCCTACGAGCAGTACTTC	CAWRSLGEAYEQYF
TRBJ2-3	.	TRBV5-1	.	TGCGCCAGCAGCTTGGGAGATCTTAGCACAGATACGCAGTATTTT	CASSLGDLSTDTQYF
TRBJ2-1	.	TRBV4-1	.	TGCGCCAGCAGCCAAGATTATCTCGCGGCGGGGCTATCGGGCAATGAGCAGTTCTTC	CASSQDYLAAGLSGNEQFF
TRBJ1-4	.	TRBV25-1	.	TGTGCCAGCAGTGAATATACAGGGACTAATGAAAAACTGTTTTTT	CASSEYTGTNEKLFF
TRBJ2-5	.	TRBV5-1	.	TGCGCCAGCAGCTCTGGGTCCTCGTACCAAGAGACCCAGTACTTC	CASSSGSSYQETQYF
TRBJ1-6	.	TRBV18	.	TGTGCCAGCTCACGGGGCAGACCTGGGAATTCACCCCTCCACTTT	CASSRGRPGNSPLHF
TRBJ1-1	.	TRBV5-1	.	TGCGCCAGCAGCTCCCAACCCAGGGAGAACACTGAAGCTTTCTTT	CASSSQPRENTEAFF
TRBJ1-2	.	TRBV30	.	TGTGCCTGGAGACCGGAGCGGAACTATGGCTACACCTTC	CAWRPERNYGYTF
TRBJ1-2	TRBD1	TRBV4-1	once	TGCGCCAGCAGCCAAGCTTCGGACAGGGGGGAAAATGGCTACACCTTC	CASSQASDRGENGYTF
TRBJ1-3	.	TRBV6-5	few	TGTGCCAGCAGTTACAGGGGTTCTGGAAACACCATATATTTT	CASSYRGSGNTIYF
TRBJ1-2	.	TRBV6-1	.	TGTGCCAGCAGTGCAGGACGGGGGTATGGCTACACCTTC	CASSAGRGYGYTF
TRBJ2-1	.	TRBV15	.	TGTGCCACCAGCACCCCGCCCCGGGTTCTTGCCAATGAGCAGTTCTTC	CATSTPPRVLANEQFF
TRBJ1-1	.	TRBV5-1	.	TGCGCCAGCAGCTTGGACGAGGGCTTGAACACTGAAGCTTTCTTT	CASSLDEGLNTEAFF
TRBJ2-3	.	TRBV15	once	TGTGCCACCAGCCGGGACCCGAGCACAGATACGCAGTATTTT	CATSRDPSTDTQYF
TRBJ1-1	.	TRBV7-9	.	TGTGCCAGCAGGCGGTGGGAGAACACTGAAGCTTTCTTT	CASRRWENTEAFF
TRBJ1-5	.	TRBV2	.	TGTGCCAGCAGTGGAGGCACCGATCAGCCCCAGCATTTT	CASSGGTDQPQHF
TRBJ2-1	TRBD1	TRBV9	.	TGTGCCAGCAGCGTTGGGACAGGGGAGAAGAATGAGCAGTTCTTC	CASSVGTGEKNEQFF
TRBJ2-7	TRBD1	TRBV13	.	TGTGCCAGCAGCTTAAGGGGACAGGGTTACGAGCAGTACTTC	CASSLRGQGYEQYF
TRBJ2-5	TRBD2	TRBV7-2	.	TGTGCCAGCAGCTTTACTAGCGGGAAAGAGACCCAGTACTTC	CASSFTSGKETQYF
TRBJ2-7	TRBD2	TRBV4-3	.	TGCGCCAGCAGCCGCTTGAGCGGGGTGGCCTACGAGCAGTACTTC	CASSRLSGVAYEQYF
TRBJ2-2	.	TRBV14	.	TGTGCCAGCAGCCAAGACTTGACACCCACCGGGGAGCTGTTTTTT	CASSQDLTPTGELFF
TRBJ2-6	.	TRBV5-1	.	TGCGCCAGCAGGGCGGGGGCCGGGGCCAACGTCCTGACTTTC	CASRAGAGANVLTF
TRBJ1-4	.	TRBV28	.	TGTGCCAGCAGTTTATGGGGGGTACATGAAAAACTGTTTTTT	CASSLWGVHEKLFF
TRBJ2-2	.	TRBV7-6	.	TGTGCCAGCAGCTTCCCCACAGCAAGGAACACCGGGGAGCTGTTTTTT	CASSFPTARNTGELFF
TRBJ1-6	.	TRBV4-3	once	TGCGCCAGCAGCCAAGAACCGGGGGGCACCCTCCACTTT	CASSQEPGGTLHF
TRBJ1-2	TRBD1	TRBV29-1	.	TGCAGCGTTGGGCGGGACAGGGCCGACACCTTC	CSVGRDRADTF
TRBJ2-1	.	TRBV30	.	TGTGCCTGGGCCCCCCCGCCCGGCCTCAGAGGCAGTGAGCAGTTCTTC	CAWAPPPGLRGSEQFF
TRBJ1-1	.	TRBV4-1	.	TGCGCCAGCAGCCAGTCGTTGACAGAGAACACTGAAGCTTTCTTT	CASSQSLTENTEAFF
TRBJ1-3	.	TRBV5-1	.	TGCGCCAGCAGCTTGGATTTAACGGGAGATATATATTTT	CASSLDLTGDIYF
TRBJ2-2	TRBD2	TRBV10-3	.	TGTGCCACAACTAGCGGGGGATCCGGGGAGCTGTTTTTT	CATTSGGSGELFF